Each of the 20 T cell receptor beta chains below was sequenced from the same sample in a study of blood T cells in healthy people across ages. A second PCR, run for about 7 to 11 cycles, used a sample-barcoded 5' primer plus a J-beta primer mix. One entry per CDR3 protein, called by TCRdb with MiXCR from the 5' RACE reads. The data contain more than 1,400,000 distinct CDR3 sequences, 35% to 45% of them singletons. Material: blood. The source of these receptors is a woman younger than 30 in good health.

The V and J genes are TRBV12-3 or TRBV12-4 and TRBJ1-1; D is undetermined. Trimming took 2 bases from V and 0 from J, leaving 10 bases between them. This CDR3 is built from 15 residues. Written as DNA, the CDR3 is TGTGCCAGCAGTTTACCGAGGCCTATGAACACTGAAGCTTTCTTT. It specifies CASSLPRPMNTEAFF.

This clonotype appeared a few times. V is TRBV7-8 and J is TRBJ2-1, with 11 bases that match TRBD1. Losses at the gene ends were 8 bases for V and 7 bases for J; bases not matched to a gene: 1. CDR3 length: 12 amino acids. CDR1 is SGHVS and CDR2 is FQNEAQ in the germline V gene. CDR3: CASGQGANEQFF. The CDR3 nucleotides read TGTGCCAGCGGACAGGGGGCGAATGAGCAGTTCTTC.

The rearrangement uses TRBV4-1 and TRBJ2-7; 12 bases are shared with TRBD2. Germline V CDR1 and CDR2: MGHRA, YSYEKL. J gave up 5 bases and V 0 bases, and 8 bases lay outside the gene matches. The CDR3 loop spans 17 amino acids. The CDR3 region is CASSQDLLASGRDEQYF. CDR3 nucleotide sequence: TGCGCCAGCAGCCAAGATCTTTTGGCTAGCGGGAGGGACGAGCAGTACTTC.

CDR3 nucleotides: TGTGCCAGCAGTCCAGCCCGAGACGGAGCCTACGAGCAGTACTTC. Protein sequence: CASSPARDGAYEQYF. The chain uses TRBV6-1 and TRBJ2-7; no reliable D call. V dropped 5 bases and J dropped 2 bases, with 16 bases sitting between them. The germline gives CDR1 MNHNS, CDR2 SASEGT. The CDR3 has 15 residues.

Concerning this clonotype: With a much larger clone just one base away, this may be a read error. V gene TRBV7-8 combines with J gene TRBJ2-3; D gene unclear. With 5 bases removed from V and 5 bases from J, the gap between germline ends came to 14 bases. The CDR3 is 14 residues long. Germline V lookup: CDR1 SGHVS, CDR2 FQNEAQ. The CDR3 DNA follows: TGTGCCAGCAGCGCAACCTCACGCCTAGATACGCAGTATTTT. This encodes CASSATSRLDTQYF. Using reference TRBV7-8 and TRBJ2-3 for the parts outside the CDR3, the full variable domain is GAGVSQSPRYKVAKRGQDVALRCDPISGHVSLFWYQQALGQGPEFLTYFQNEAQLDKSGLPSDRFFAERPEGSVSTLKIQRTQQEDSAVYLCASSATSRLDTQYFGPGTRLTVL.

The chain combines TRBV20-1 with TRBJ2-1, with D hard to call. This CDR3 spans 13 amino acids. From germline, CDR1 is DFQATT and CDR2 SNEGSKA (reference sequence). Trimming shortened V by 0 bases and J by 4 bases, and 7 bases separated the two germline ends. CDR3 in DNA: TGCAGTGCTAGAGATAAAGGGTACAATGAGCAGTTCTTC. It encodes CSARDKGYNEQFF.

V is TRBV3-1 and J is TRBJ2-7; TRBD2 is a possible D gene (5 bases). Germline values: CDR1 LGHDT, CDR2 YNNKEL (reference sequence). V lost 0 bases, J lost 0 bases, and 12 bases lay in between. The CDR3 is made up of 16 amino acids. The CDR3 nucleotides read TGTGCCAGCAGCCAAGAGTTGCAGCGGAGCTCCTACGAGCAGTACTTC. It encodes CASSQELQRSSYEQYF.

The chain combines TRBV11-2 with TRBJ2-2, with 11 positions matching TRBD2. Germline V gene sequence: CDR1 SGHAT, CDR2 FQNNGV. V lost 5 bases to trimming and J lost 3 bases; unmatched junction nucleotides: 8. This CDR3 is 17 amino acids long. The CDR3 loop reads CASSPRLAGSYTGELFF. CDR3 DNA: TGTGCCAGCAGCCCAAGACTAGCGGGGTCTTACACCGGGGAGCTGTTTTTT.

The chain employs TRBV6-5 and TRBJ2-5, with 8 bases lining up with TRBD1. This CDR3 comprises 13 residues. Trimming cost V 2 bases and J 11 bases; bases outside gene matches: 7. Per germline, CDR1 MNHEY and CDR2 SVGAGI. CDR3 protein: CASSYLGQGEQYF. In DNA, the CDR3 is TGTGCCAGCAGTTACCTAGGACAGGGTGAGCAGTACTTC.

This clonotype was observed a few times. This chain joins TRBV29-1 and TRBJ2-7; tentatively, D is TRBD1 (8 bases). V was shortened by 7 bases and J by 4 bases, with 14 bases between the two germline ends. CDR3 length: 12 amino acids. CDR1 SQVTM and CDR2 ANQGSEA come from the germline V gene. The DNA for the CDR3 is TGCAGCGGGGAGGGACAGGATTACGAGCAGTACTTC. The encoded protein is CSGEGQDYEQYF.

V usage is TRBV20-1 and J usage is TRBJ2-1; D is possibly TRBD1 (5 bases). The CDR3 has 13 residues. Germline CDR1 reads DFQATT; CDR2 reads SNEGSKA (reference sequence). Trimming cost V 3 bases and J 8 bases, with 14 bases left between them. This chain's CDR3 is CSASGPGLYEQFF. The DNA of the CDR3 is TGCAGTGCTAGCGGCCCAGGGCTCTATGAGCAGTTCTTC.

This chain joins TRBV30 and TRBJ1-3, with D hard to call. The CDR3 has 11 amino acids. Germline assignment: CDR1 GTSNPN and CDR2 SVGIG (reference sequence). V lost 7 bases and J 3 bases, leaving 7 bases between the germline ends. DNA of the CDR3: TGTGCCTATAAGTTTGGAAACACCATATATTTT. This gives the protein CAYKFGNTIYF.

This chain uses TRBV20-1 with TRBJ2-3; either TRBD1 or TRBD2 may supply D (5 bases each). The CDR3 totals 14 residues. The V and J ends lost 6 bases and 6 bases respectively, with 19 bases between them. In germline, CDR1 is DFQATT, CDR2 SNEGSKA (reference sequence). The CDR3 protein is CSASLATSGDTQYF. CDR3 DNA: TGCAGTGCGAGTCTAGCCACCTCAGGGGATACGCAGTATTTT.

The chain is built from TRBV4-1 and TRBJ2-7, with D perhaps matching TRBD2 (6 bases). The V end was cut by 2 bases, the J end by 3 bases, with 14 bases between. CDR1 MGHRA and CDR2 YSYEKL come from the germline V gene. The CDR3 loop spans 15 amino acids. The CDR3 sequence is CASSQSSGSLYEQYF. As DNA, the CDR3 is TGCGCCAGCAGCCAATCCAGCGGGTCCCTCTACGAGCAGTACTTC.

The chain employs TRBV3-1 and TRBJ1-2, with D perhaps matching TRBD1 (6 bases). V lost 4 bases, J lost 8 bases, and 17 bases lay in between. Per germline, CDR1 LGHDT and CDR2 YNNKEL (reference sequence). CDR3 size: 14 residues. The CDR3 bases are TGTGCCAGCAGCCCATTACGGGGGGCGAGCGGCTACACCTTC. Protein product: CASSPLRGASGYTF.

The count of this clonotype is one. Here the CDR3 reads CASSLDSRTGSYGYTF. As DNA, the CDR3 is TGTGCCAGCAGCTTGGATTCGCGCACGGGGAGCTATGGCTACACCTTC. The J gene is TRBJ1-2, the V gene TRBV5-5; D is unresolved. Between the trimmed V and J ends, which lost 0 bases and 4 bases, there was a span of 16 bases. This CDR3 is 16 amino acids long. Germline loops: CDR1 SGHKS, CDR2 YYEKEE (reference sequence).

The count of this clonotype is one. The genes are TRBV20-1 and TRBJ2-7, with TRBD2 matching 9 bases. The J call is uncertain, as TRBJ2-5 better fits the DNA end. Germline V gives CDR1 DFQATT, CDR2 SNEGSKA (reference sequence). CDR3 length: 14 amino acids. The DNA of the CDR3 is TGCAGTGCTAGAGACCCTAGCGGGGAAGAGACCCAGTACTTC. It codes for CSARDPSGEETQYF.

A remark on this clonotype: Relative to the germline gene, one junction end is altered; a read error may explain this. This sequence joins TRBV25-1 and TRBJ2-3; TRBD2 is a possible D gene (6 bases). The CDR3 is 16 residues long. The germline CDR1 and CDR2 sequences are MGHDK and SYGVNS. In nucleotides, the CDR3 is TGTGCCAGCGGTGAATATCTGTCTAGCGAGAGAGATACGCAGTATTTT. This codes for CASGEYLSSERDTQYF.

This clonotype was recorded only once. This rearrangement joins TRBV12-3 or TRBV12-4 to TRBJ2-1; TRBD2 matches 10 bases. Near its end, the DNA agrees better with TRBJ2-7, so the J call may be wrong. There are 15 residues in the CDR3. CDR3 DNA: TGTGCCAGTGGGGGAGCGGGAGGGACCTACAATGAGCAGTACTTC. Its translation is CASGGAGGTYNEQYF.

This chain links TRBV10-1 with TRBJ2-3; TRBD2 aligns across 13 bases. Germline V gene lookup returns CDR1 WNHNN and CDR2 SYGVQD (reference sequence). CDR3 size: 13 residues. V lost 10 bases, J lost 9 bases, and 7 bases stayed unmatched. In DNA form, the CDR3 reads TGCGCCAACCCCGGACTAGCGGGAGTGACGCAGTATTTT. It specifies CANPGLAGVTQYF.